What follows are 4 T cell receptor beta chains derived from one specimen sequenced in a study of blood T cell repertoires in COVID-19 (dated by TCRdb to 2018 to 2020). Libraries were made using the immunoSEQ multiplex PCR assay. What TCRdb holds here is the immuneACCESS table cut down to in-frame rearrangements. Part of the clones is not present; checked against another copy, under half of the missing clones reflect an unresolved V gene, and the others are unexplained. The sample contains under 30,000 clones, about 87% of them found a single time. The ten largest clones add up to about 25% of the sample. Material for sequencing was peripheral blood. Every receptor here comes from a human donor with active COVID-19. The donor label of this sample is uncertain.

The chain uses TRBV28 and TRBJ2-7; 11 nucleotides agree with TRBD2. This CDR3 is 14 amino acids long. Trimming took 5 bases from V and 6 from J; bases not matched to a gene: 6. The germline V gene has CDR1 MDHEN and CDR2 SYDVKM. The CDR3, as DNA: TGTGCCAGCAGTCGAACTAGCGGGAGACCCGAGCAGTACTTC. This sequence encodes CASSRTSGRPEQYF.

The chain links TRBV14 to TRBJ2-7; TRBD2 aligns across 13 bases. The ends lost 6 bases at V and 5 bases at J; junction bases unmatched: 7. The V gene's germline CDR1 is SGHDN and CDR2 FVKESK. CDR3 size: 15 residues. The CDR3 nucleotides read TGTGCCAGCAGGAGGACTAGCGGGAGTTTCAACGAGCAGTACTTC. It encodes CASRRTSGSFNEQYF.

The chain combines TRBV2 with TRBJ2-5, with 12 bases identical to TRBD2. The CDR3 length is 15 residues. Germline loops: CDR1 SNHLY, CDR2 FYNNEI. Trimming cost V 6 bases and J 1 base; bases outside gene matches: 3. In nucleotides, the CDR3 is TGTGCCAGCAGGCCGGGACTAGCGGGCCAAGAGACCCAGTACTTC. Protein: CASRPGLAGQETQYF.

V and J are TRBV4-1 and TRBJ1-2; the D is unclear. Trimming removed 2 bases at V and 4 bases at J, with 8 bases between. CDR3 length equals 13 residues. Germline V lookup: CDR1 MGHRA, CDR2 YSYEKL. The CDR3 sequence: CASSQTGSYGYTF. The CDR3 coding sequence is TGCGCCAGCAGCCAAACGGGGAGCTATGGCTACACCTTC.